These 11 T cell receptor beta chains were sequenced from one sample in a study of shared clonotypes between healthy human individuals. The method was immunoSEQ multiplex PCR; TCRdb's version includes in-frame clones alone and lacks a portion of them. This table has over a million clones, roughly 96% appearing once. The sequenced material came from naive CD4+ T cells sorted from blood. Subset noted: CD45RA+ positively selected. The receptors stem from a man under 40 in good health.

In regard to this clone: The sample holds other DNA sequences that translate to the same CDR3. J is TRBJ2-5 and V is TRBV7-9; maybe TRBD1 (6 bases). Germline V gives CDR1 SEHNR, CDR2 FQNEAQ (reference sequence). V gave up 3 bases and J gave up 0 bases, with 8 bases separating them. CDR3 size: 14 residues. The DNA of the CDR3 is TGTGCCAGCAGCTTGGGGGCTTACCAAGAGACCCAGTACTTC. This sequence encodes CASSLGAYQETQYF.

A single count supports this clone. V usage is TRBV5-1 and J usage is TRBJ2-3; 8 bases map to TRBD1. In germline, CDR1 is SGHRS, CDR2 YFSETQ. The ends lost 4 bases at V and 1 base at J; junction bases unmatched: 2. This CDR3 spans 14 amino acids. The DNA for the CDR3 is TGCGCCAGCAGCACAGGGGGTGGCACAGATACGCAGTATTTT. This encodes CASSTGGGTDTQYF.

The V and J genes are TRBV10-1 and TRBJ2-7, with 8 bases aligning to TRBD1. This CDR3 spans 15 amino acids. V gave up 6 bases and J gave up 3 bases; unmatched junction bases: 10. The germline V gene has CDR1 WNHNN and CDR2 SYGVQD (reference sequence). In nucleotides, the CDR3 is TGCGCCAGCAGCCGCGACAGGGGACCCTACTACGAGCAGTACTTC. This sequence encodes CASSRDRGPYYEQYF.

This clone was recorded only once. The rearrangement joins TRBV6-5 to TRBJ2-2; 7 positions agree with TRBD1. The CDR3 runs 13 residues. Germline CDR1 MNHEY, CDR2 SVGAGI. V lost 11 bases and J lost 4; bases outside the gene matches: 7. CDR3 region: CAGGQARTGELFF. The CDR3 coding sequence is TGTGCCGGCGGACAGGCCCGCACCGGGGAGCTGTTTTTT.

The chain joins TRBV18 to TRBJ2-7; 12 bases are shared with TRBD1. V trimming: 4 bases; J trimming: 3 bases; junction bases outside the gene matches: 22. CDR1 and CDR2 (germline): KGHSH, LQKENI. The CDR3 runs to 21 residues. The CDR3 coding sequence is TGTGCCAGCTCACGAGGGACAGGGGGCCCGTCGTTGACGGGATTGGGCTACGAGCAGTACTTC. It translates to CASSRGTGGPSLTGLGYEQYF.

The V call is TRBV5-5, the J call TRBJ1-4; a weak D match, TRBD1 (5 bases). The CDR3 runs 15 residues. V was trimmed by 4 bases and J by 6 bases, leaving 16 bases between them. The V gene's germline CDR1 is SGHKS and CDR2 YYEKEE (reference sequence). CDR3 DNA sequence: TGTGCCAGCAGCGTCCCAGGGCGTGGATATGAAAAACTGTTTTTT. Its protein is CASSVPGRGYEKLFF.

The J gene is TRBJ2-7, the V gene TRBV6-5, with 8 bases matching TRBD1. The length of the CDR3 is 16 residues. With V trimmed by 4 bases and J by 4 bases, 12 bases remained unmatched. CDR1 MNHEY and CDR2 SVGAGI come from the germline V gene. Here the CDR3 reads CASSSPRSGGGYEQYF. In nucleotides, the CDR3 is TGTGCCAGCAGTTCCCCCCGCTCAGGGGGCGGGTACGAGCAGTACTTC.

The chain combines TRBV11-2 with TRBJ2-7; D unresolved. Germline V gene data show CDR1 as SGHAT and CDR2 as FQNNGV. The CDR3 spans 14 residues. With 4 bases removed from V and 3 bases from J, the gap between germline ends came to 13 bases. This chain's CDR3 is CASSSNPGVYEQYF. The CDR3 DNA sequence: TGTGCCAGCAGCTCGAATCCCGGAGTCTACGAGCAGTACTTC.

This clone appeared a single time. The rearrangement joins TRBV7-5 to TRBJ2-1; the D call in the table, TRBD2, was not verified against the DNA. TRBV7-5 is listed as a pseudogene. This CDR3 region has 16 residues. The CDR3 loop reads CVRSLNGPLPYNEQFF. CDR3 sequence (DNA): TGTGTCAGAAGCTTAAATGGTCCTCTACCCTACAATGAGCAGTTCTTC.

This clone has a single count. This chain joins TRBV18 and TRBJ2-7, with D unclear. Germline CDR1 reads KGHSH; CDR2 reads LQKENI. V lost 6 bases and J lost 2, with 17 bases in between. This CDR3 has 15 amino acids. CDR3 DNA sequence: TGTGCCAGCTCCTCCCCTCGTGAACGGACCTACGAGCAGTACTTC. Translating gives CASSSPRERTYEQYF.

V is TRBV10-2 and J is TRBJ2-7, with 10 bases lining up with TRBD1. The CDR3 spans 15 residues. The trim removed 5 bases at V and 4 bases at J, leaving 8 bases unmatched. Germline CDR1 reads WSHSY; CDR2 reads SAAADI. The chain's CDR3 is CASSLGTGAPYEQYF. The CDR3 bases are TGCGCCAGCAGTCTCGGGACAGGGGCCCCTTACGAGCAGTACTTC.